Listed below are T cell receptor beta chains from one sample, sequenced in a study of shared clonotypes between healthy human individuals. Sequencing was performed with immunoSEQ multiplex PCR; in TCRdb, only in-frame clones are kept and a portion is missing. The profile shows 1 million to 1.2 million clones, around three quarters of them singletons. Material for sequencing was memory CD4+ T cells from PBMCs. These receptors originate from a young man in good health. Some clones in this sample may be carry-over from other donors' samples. The CDR3 runs from the conserved cysteine through the conserved F or W. Each record gives: D gene, V gene, clone size, J gene, CDR3 DNA, CDR3 protein. A D gene is named only where the DNA matches it firmly. Clone size is given for some rows only: seen once, a few or many times, or a class if the clone is expanded.

-	TRBV11-3	-	TRBJ2-7	TGTGCCAGCAGCTTATTTCGCACCGAGCAGTACTTC	CASSLFRTEQYF
-	TRBV28	-	TRBJ2-6	TGTGCCAGCAGTCGTAGCCGTCCGGGGATATCCGGGGCCAACGTCCTGACTTTC	CASSRSRPGISGANVLTF
-	TRBV27	-	TRBJ2-2	TGTGCCAGCAGGGATATTACAGGGACCACCGGGGAGCTGTTTTTT	CASRDITGTTGELFF
-	TRBV7-9	-	TRBJ1-5	TGTGCCAGCAGCTCGGCCCGAGGTAGCAATCAGCCCCAGCATTTT	CASSSARGSNQPQHF
-	TRBV19	-	TRBJ2-3	TGTGCCAGCCGGGAAGCGTGGGGGACGCAGTATTTT	CASREAWGTQYF
-	TRBV29-1	-	TRBJ1-1	TGCAGCGTTGATTCCCAGAGAATGAACACTGAAGCTTTCTTT	CSVDSQRMNTEAFF
TRBD2	TRBV7-6	-	TRBJ2-1	TGTGCCAGCAGCTCCGGGACTAGTCAGTACAATGAGCAGTTCTTC	CASSSGTSQYNEQFF
TRBD1	TRBV4-1	-	TRBJ1-1	TGCGCCAGCAGCCTCAAGATCGTAGGACAGGGAAAGAACACTGAAGCTTTCTTT	CASSLKIVGQGKNTEAFF
TRBD2	TRBV5-8	many	TRBJ2-5	TGTGCCAGCAGCTCTGGACTAGCGGGATACTTTGAGACCCAGTACTTC	CASSSGLAGYFETQYF
-	TRBV27	-	TRBJ2-1	TGTGCCAGCACCTCTAGGAATGAGCAGTTCTTC	CASTSRNEQFF
-	TRBV10-3	-	TRBJ1-3	TGTGCCATCAGTGAGCGAGGGGCTGAAAACACCATATATTTT	CAISERGAENTIYF
-	TRBV11-2	-	TRBJ2-1	TGTGCCAGCGGTAGATACTCCTCTGAGCAGTTCTTC	CASGRYSSEQFF
-	TRBV4-2	-	TRBJ2-1	TGTGCCAGCAGCCAAATGCGCGGGACTGGGGACAATGAGCAGTTCTTC	CASSQMRGTGDNEQFF
-	TRBV7-8	-	TRBJ2-2	TGTGCCAGCAGCCGGGACGAAAACACCGGGGAGCTGTTTTTT	CASSRDENTGELFF
TRBD2	TRBV7-2	-	TRBJ2-7	TGTGCCAGCACCCTACTACCTAGCGGGAGGGCCTACGAGCAGTACTTC	CASTLLPSGRAYEQYF
-	TRBV11-2	many	TRBJ1-1	TGTGCCAGCAGACCAAATAGGGGGAACACTGAAGCTTTCTTT	CASRPNRGNTEAFF
TRBD2	TRBV27	-	TRBJ2-7	TGTGCCAGCAGTTTTTCCGCTAGCGGGAGCTACGAGCAGTACTTC	CASSFSASGSYEQYF
-	TRBV5-1	few	TRBJ2-3	TGCGCCAGCAGCTTGGTAGATACGCAGTATTTT	CASSLVDTQYF
-	TRBV5-4	-	TRBJ2-2	TGTGCCAGCAGCTTGGGGGTTAGGAGGAGCCGAACCGGGGAGCTGTTTTTT	CASSLGVRRSRTGELFF
-	TRBV5-4	-	TRBJ1-1	TGTGCCAGCAGCTTTAAGGGTGGTTCTGAAGCTTTCTTT	CASSFKGGSEAFF
TRBD1	TRBV5-1	-	TRBJ1-4	TGCGCCAGCAGCTGGCCCCCAGGGGGCAGGGATGAAAAACTGTTTTTT	CASSWPPGGRDEKLFF
TRBD1	TRBV6-1	-	TRBJ1-1	TGTGCCAGCACCCAACCGGGGACAGTTGGTGAAGCTTTCTTT	CASTQPGTVGEAFF
-	TRBV4-1	-	TRBJ2-7	TGCGCCAGCAGCCGTCCACAGGGTATGAGGGACGAGCAGTACTTC	CASSRPQGMRDEQYF
-	TRBV28	-	TRBJ2-2	TGTGCCAGCCGCACCCAGGGCGGGGAGCTGTTTTTT	CASRTQGGELFF
TRBD1	TRBV5-8	-	TRBJ2-5	TGTGCCAGCAGCTTGGTTTGGGGGACAGGACAAGAGACCCAGTACTTC	CASSLVWGTGQETQYF
-	TRBV6-6	-	TRBJ2-2	TGTGCCCTCGGGTCTACGAACACCGGGGAGCTGTTTTTT	CALGSTNTGELFF
-	TRBV6-1	once	TRBJ2-3	TGTGCCAGCACTCCATCCGGGACTAGCACAGATACGCAGTATTTT	CASTPSGTSTDTQYF
-	TRBV25-1	-	TRBJ2-5	TGTGCCAGCAGTGAACAAAGAATTATCCAAGAGACCCAGTACTTC	CASSEQRIIQETQYF
TRBD1	TRBV28	-	TRBJ2-3	TGTGCCAGCAGTTTATCCGACAGGGGAACTTACGGTACGCAGTATTTT	CASSLSDRGTYGTQYF
TRBD1	TRBV19	-	TRBJ2-7	TGTGCCAGTAGCCCCGTCGCCCCGGGACAGGGGGTCTACGAGCAGTACTTC	CASSPVAPGQGVYEQYF
-	TRBV7-9	few	TRBJ1-5	TGTGCCAGCGCCTTTCAGGGAGGCCAGCCCCAGCATTTT	CASAFQGGQPQHF
-	TRBV2	-	TRBJ2-2	TGTGCCAGTAGGCGAGCCTTAGGCACCGGGGAGCTGTTTTTT	CASRRALGTGELFF
-	TRBV28	-	TRBJ2-7	TGTGCCAGCAGCACCACCCCGGAGGGGCCCAAGCAGTACTTC	CASSTTPEGPKQYF
-	TRBV6-6	-	TRBJ1-4	TGTGCCAGCGGCGTCGGGGGTTCTTGGGCGAAACTGTTTTTT	CASGVGGSWAKLFF
-	TRBV7-9	-	TRBJ1-1	TGTGCCAGCAGCCCACAACACCTAGGGTTTACGGGGACTGAAGCTTTCTTT	CASSPQHLGFTGTEAFF
TRBD1	TRBV5-6	-	TRBJ2-7	TGTGCCAGCAGCCGATCGGCTGGGACAGGGCCCTACGAGCAGTACTTC	CASSRSAGTGPYEQYF
-	TRBV15	-	TRBJ1-5	TGTGCCACCAGCAGAGGGAATCAGCCCCAGCATTTT	CATSRGNQPQHF
-	TRBV6-5	-	TRBJ1-4	TGTGCCAGCAGTCCCTTGGGGACTAATGAAAAACTGTTTTTT	CASSPLGTNEKLFF
TRBD1	TRBV10-3	-	TRBJ2-3	TGTGCCATCAGTGGACAGGGGGCGTTGGCAGATACGCAGTATTTT	CAISGQGALADTQYF
-	TRBV7-9	few	TRBJ2-3	TGTGCCAGCAGCTATAGCACAGATACGCAGTATTTT	CASSYSTDTQYF
-	TRBV7-9	-	TRBJ2-5	TGTGCCAGCAGCTTAGCGAATACAGGGAGGGAGACCCAGTACTTC	CASSLANTGRETQYF
-	TRBV5-1	-	TRBJ2-1	TGCGCCAGCAGCTTGGCCGGCGGCACTTACAATGAGCAGTTCTTC	CASSLAGGTYNEQFF
-	TRBV28	-	TRBJ1-5	TGTGCCAGCAGTCCCCGATGGACAGCGGCGGCTTTTTTT	CASSPRWTAAAFF
-	TRBV5-1	-	TRBJ1-1	TGCGCCAGCAGCTTACAGGGAGACGCTGAAGCTTTCTTT	CASSLQGDAEAFF
-	TRBV6-5	few	TRBJ1-5	TGTGCCAGCAGTTACTCAGTTGGGGGGAAACAGCCCCAGCATTTT	CASSYSVGGKQPQHF
TRBD2	TRBV6-4	-	TRBJ2-1	TGTGCCGGCTCGTCGACTAGCGGGAGAGGGGCGAAATACAATGAGCAGTTCTTC	CAGSSTSGRGAKYNEQFF
TRBD1	TRBV4-1	-	TRBJ1-2	TGCGCCAGCAGCCAAGTTTACAGGGGGGGTGATGGCTACACCTTC	CASSQVYRGGDGYTF
-	TRBV20-1	-	TRBJ2-7	TGCAGTGCTAGTCCAGCCTACGAGCAGTACTTC	CSASPAYEQYF
-	TRBV5-6	few	TRBJ2-7	TGTGCCAGCAGCTTGGTTTCCAGGGTCTACGAGCAGTACTTC	CASSLVSRVYEQYF
-	TRBV15	-	TRBJ1-4	TGTGCCACCGCGAGGGATTTCAATGAAAAACTGTTTTTT	CATARDFNEKLFF
TRBD2	TRBV27	-	TRBJ2-7	TGTGCCAGCAGTTTGAGGGGCGGTAGCGGGGGGACCTACGAGCAGTACTTC	CASSLRGGSGGTYEQYF
-	TRBV2	-	TRBJ1-2	TGTGCCAGCAGTGACAGGGGCGCAGACTATGGCTACACCTTC	CASSDRGADYGYTF
-	TRBV30	-	TRBJ2-1	TGTGCCTGGAACCAGAAGGGGGGAGAGCAGTTCTTC	CAWNQKGGEQFF
-	TRBV10-3	-	TRBJ2-7	TGTGCCATCAGTGGACGTGGTCGAGGACTTACGGTGGACGAGCAGTACTTC	CAISGRGRGLTVDEQYF
-	TRBV4-2	-	TRBJ2-7	TGTGCCAGCAGCCAAGACGACGTGGGCCCGAGAGGCGAGCAGTACTTC	CASSQDDVGPRGEQYF
-	TRBV6-6	-	TRBJ1-5	TGTGCCAGCAGACAGGACACCTTCCGACCCCAGCATTTT	CASRQDTFRPQHF
TRBD1	TRBV19	few	TRBJ2-2	TGTGCCAGTAGTATTTGGGCCACAGGGGGCTCGCGGGACACCGGGGAGCTGTTTTTT	CASSIWATGGSRDTGELFF
TRBD2	TRBV7-2	-	TRBJ2-7	TGTGCCAGCAGCCTCGGGACTAGCGGGAGCCGGGAGCAGTACTTC	CASSLGTSGSREQYF
TRBD1	TRBV7-8	few	TRBJ1-5	TGTGCCAGCAGCCCGGGACAGGGCAATCAGCCCCAGCATTTT	CASSPGQGNQPQHF
TRBD1	TRBV28	-	TRBJ2-7	TGTGCCAGTTCAGGGACAGCCCACTACGAGCAGTACTTC	CASSGTAHYEQYF